Described below is a single T cell receptor (beta chain) sequence and its context. Its antigen is unidentified. Germline V gene sequence: CDR1 SGHRS, CDR2 YFSETQ. The V and J ends lost 4 bases and 6 bases, in that order; junction bases with no gene match: 9. The CDR3 has 16 residues. This sample is part of a study of OX40 agonist ivuxolimab in advanced cancers. Overall study findings and caveats: Those patients achieving a partial response at 0.1-3.0 mg/kg showed among the lowest clonal expansion. Also showing low normalized T-cell clonal expansion were some of the nonresponders. Average numbers of expanded clones were greater in CD8+ T cells than in CD4+.

The table came from immunoSEQ multiplex PCR; TCRdb's copy has only in-frame clones and leaves some out. The data contain tens of thousands of clones, roughly nine tenths of them seen just once; the ten biggest clones take up roughly 1.1%. The starting material was CD4+ or CD8+ T cells sorted from blood, obtained in a trial of the OX40 agonist ivuxolimab. The chain combines TRBV5-1 with TRBJ2-2, with TRBD1 identical over 10 bases. The sequence came from an adult with an advanced solid tumor such as melanoma, head and neck, liver or kidney cancer. This CDR3 is CASSPAGQGFPGELFF. CDR3 bases: TGCGCCAGCAGCCCAGCGGGACAGGGGTTCCCCGGGGAGCTGTTTTTT. The variable domain in full, completed from reference TRBV5-1 and TRBJ2-2, reads KAGVTQTPRYLIKTRGQQVTLSCSPISGHRSVSWYQQTPGQGLQFLFEYFSETQRNKGNFPGRFSGRQFSNSRSEMNVSTLELGDSALYLCASSPAGQGFPGELFFGEGSRLTVL.